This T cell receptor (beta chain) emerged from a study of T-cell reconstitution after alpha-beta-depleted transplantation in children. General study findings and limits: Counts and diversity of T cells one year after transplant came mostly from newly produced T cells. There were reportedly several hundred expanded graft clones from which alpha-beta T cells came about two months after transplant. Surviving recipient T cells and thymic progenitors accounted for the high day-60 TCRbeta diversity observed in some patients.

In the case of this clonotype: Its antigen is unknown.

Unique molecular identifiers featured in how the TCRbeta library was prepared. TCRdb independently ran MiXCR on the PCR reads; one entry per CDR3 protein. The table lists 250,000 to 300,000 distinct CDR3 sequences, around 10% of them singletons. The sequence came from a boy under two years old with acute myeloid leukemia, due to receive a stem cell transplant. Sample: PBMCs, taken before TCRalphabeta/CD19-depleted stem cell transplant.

Here the CDR3 reads CTSSFRTIYEQYF. The CDR3 DNA reads as TGCACCAGCAGCTTCAGGACCATCTACGAGCAGTACTTC. V is TRBV1 and J is TRBJ2-7. TRBV1 is deemed a pseudogene. The CDR3 spans 13 residues.